Below are 12 T cell receptor beta chains sequenced from a single sample in a study of CD4+ T cells in melanoma. Sequencing was performed with immunoSEQ multiplex PCR; in TCRdb, only in-frame clones are kept and a portion is missing. There are tens of thousands of clones in the sample; around 80% occur only once, and 3.6% lies in the top ten. Sequences were obtained from cells from a culture (not recorded whether cultured in vitro). These receptors were collected from a human donor with melanoma.

As DNA, the CDR3 is TGCGCCAGCAGCCAAGCAGGGGCCAATCAGCCCCAGCATTTT. It codes for CASSQAGANQPQHF. The rearrangement joins TRBV4-1 to TRBJ1-5; tentative D call: TRBD1 (6 bases). Germline CDR1 reads MGHRA; CDR2 reads YSYEKL. Trimming took off 1 base at V and 3 bases at J, with 7 bases between the two ends. The CDR3 runs to 14 residues.

The genes are TRBV2 and TRBJ1-3; maybe TRBD1 (6 bases). V dropped 6 bases and J dropped 4 bases, with 10 bases sitting between them. The germline gives CDR1 SNHLY, CDR2 FYNNEI. CDR3 length: 13 residues. The DNA for the CDR3 is TGTGCCAGCAGACTGGGACACGGAAACACCATATATTTT. It specifies CASRLGHGNTIYF.

The chain links TRBV10-3 to TRBJ1-2; 7 positions match TRBD1. V shed 6 bases and J 3 bases; nucleotides not matched to a gene: 4. The CDR3 length is 13 residues. Germline CDR1 ENHRY, CDR2 SYGVKD. The CDR3 nucleotides are TGTGCCATCAGCCGGGACAGATACTATGGCTACACCTTC. It yields the protein CAISRDRYYGYTF.

This clone was seen once. This chain connects TRBV19 to TRBJ2-1; 8 bases match TRBD1. Trimming at V came to 2 bases and at J to 4 bases, leaving 7 bases not matched to a gene. This CDR3 is 16 amino acids long. Germline CDR1 is LNHDA and CDR2 is SQIVND (reference sequence). CDR3 bases: TGTGCCAGTAGTATACTGAGGCAGGGGGCGTACAATGAGCAGTTCTTC. This gives the protein CASSILRQGAYNEQFF. Full variable domain (remainder filled in from reference TRBV19 and TRBJ2-1): DGGITQSPKYLFRKEGQNVTLSCEQNLNHDAMYWYRQDPGQGLRLIYYSQIVNDFQKGDIAEGYSVSREKKESFPLTVTSAQKNPTAFYLCASSILRQGAYNEQFFGPGTRLTVL.

V usage is TRBV7-9 and J usage is TRBJ2-7; 10 bases align to TRBD1. CDR1 SEHNR and CDR2 FQNEAQ come from the germline V gene (reference sequence). This CDR3 has 15 amino acids. V shed 0 bases and J 12 bases; nucleotides not matched to a gene: 11. The CDR3 here is CASSLATGGAARWYF. Here the CDR3 DNA reads TGTGCCAGCAGCTTAGCGACAGGGGGCGCAGCCCGGTGGTACTTC.

This rearrangement joins TRBV7-8 to TRBJ2-5, with a weak D call TRBD1 (5 bases). This CDR3 has 12 amino acids. Germline-derived CDR1 and CDR2 are SGHVS and FQNEAQ. The V end lost 2 bases, the J end lost 4 bases, and 5 bases lay between the germline ends. The CDR3 here is CASSLQGETQYF. The CDR3 region has the DNA TGTGCCAGCAGCTTACAGGGAGAGACCCAGTACTTC. The complete variable domain, with remaining parts taken from reference TRBV7-8 and TRBJ2-5, reads GAGVSQSPRYKVAKRGQDVALRCDPISGHVSLFWYQQALGQGPEFLTYFQNEAQLDKSGLPSDRFFAERPEGSVSTLKIQRTQQEDSAVYLCASSLQGETQYFGPGTRLLVL.

This clone was detected a few times. The gene calls are TRBV5-1 and TRBJ2-5, with a tentative D call TRBD2 (8 bases). CDR1 is SGHRS and CDR2 is YFSETQ in the germline V gene. V lost 4 bases to trimming and J lost 4 bases, with 23 bases between them. The CDR3 is 17 amino acids. The CDR3 nucleotides are TGCGCCAGCAGCCCGGGGGGGGACAGCACTCTTCGAGAGACCCAGTACTTC. It translates to CASSPGGDSTLRETQYF.

The chain has TRBV7-2 and TRBJ1-5; possibly TRBD1 for D (6 bases). The V gene lost 3 bases and the J gene lost 7 bases, with 16 bases spanning the gap. The V gene's germline CDR1 is SGHTA and CDR2 FQGNSA. This CDR3 spans 15 amino acids. The CDR3 sequence is CASSLGWGPGQPQHF. The CDR3 nucleotides read TGTGCCAGCAGCTTGGGTTGGGGGCCGGGCCAGCCCCAGCATTTT.

The chain is built from TRBV5-6 and TRBJ2-3; tentatively, D is TRBD1 (5 bases). The germline gives CDR1 SGHDT, CDR2 YYEEEE. The CDR3 length is 15 residues. The V gene lost 5 bases and the J gene lost 4 bases, with 17 bases spanning the gap. As DNA, the CDR3 is TGTGCCAGCAGGCGGCAGGGATATAGAGCAGATACGCAGTATTTT. It is translated as CASRRQGYRADTQYF.

The V call is TRBV29-1, the J call TRBJ2-5; D gene uncertain. The CDR3 is 13 residues long. V was trimmed by 3 bases and J by 0 bases, leaving 8 bases between them. Germline V lookup: CDR1 SQVTM, CDR2 ANQGSEA. CDR3 region: CSVDSGNQETQYF. The CDR3 coding sequence is TGCAGCGTTGATTCTGGGAACCAAGAGACCCAGTACTTC.

The chain is built from TRBV30 and TRBJ1-6, with D unresolved. The V gene's germline CDR1 is GTSNPN and CDR2 SVGIG (reference sequence). The length of the CDR3 is 15 residues. Trimming stripped 7 bases from V and 0 bases from J, with 13 bases between. CDR3 sequence (DNA): TGTGCCTTCGATTTAGCGAGCTCCTATAATTCACCCCTCCACTTT. Its protein product is CAFDLASSYNSPLHF.

The chain uses TRBV2 and TRBJ2-7, with 11 bases that match TRBD1. The V gene's germline CDR1 is SNHLY and CDR2 FYNNEI. Germline trimming cut 7 bases from V and 4 bases from J; bases unmatched to any gene: 9. This CDR3 region has 15 residues. CDR3 sequence reads: CASTAGQGATYEQYF. CDR3 nucleotides: TGTGCCAGCACCGCTGGACAGGGGGCAACGTACGAGCAGTACTTC.